The 23 T cell receptor beta chains below all came from one sample that was sequenced in a study of shared clonotypes between healthy human individuals. Repertoires were generated with immunoSEQ multiplex PCR, while TCRdb's copy carries only in-frame clones and drops some. Of fewer than 150,000 clones in the sample, around 66% were seen once. Material for sequencing was memory CD8+ T cells sorted from blood. Documented subset: CD45RO+ cells pooled with CCR7-negative TemRA cells. These receptors originate from a woman between 25 and 40 years old in good health.

This sequence joins TRBV19 and TRBJ1-1, with TRBD1 identical over 7 bases. The CDR3 length is 13 residues. Trimming cost V 2 bases and J 4 bases; bases outside gene matches: 1. CDR1 and CDR2 from the germline V gene are LNHDA and SQIVND (reference sequence). The CDR3 sequence: CASSIQGVTEAFF. As DNA, the CDR3 is TGTGCCAGTAGTATACAGGGGGTCACTGAAGCTTTCTTT.

This clone was seen ten or more times. The rearrangement uses TRBV19 and TRBJ2-5; TRBD2 agrees at 7 bases. V shed 3 bases and J 3 bases; nucleotides not matched to a gene: 4. Per the germline V gene, CDR1 is LNHDA and CDR2 is SQIVND (reference sequence). CDR3 length: 14 residues. The CDR3 DNA follows: TGTGCCAGTAGTATTTGGCTAGCGGAAGAGACCCAGTACTTC. Its translation: CASSIWLAEETQYF.

The rearrangement links TRBV5-1 to TRBJ2-3, with 7 bases lining up with TRBD2. After removal of 7 bases from V and 0 bases from J, the junction contained 8 bases not matched to a gene. Germline CDR1 SGHRS, CDR2 YFSETQ. The CDR3 covers 15 residues. CDR3 residues: CASRGEGRSTDTQYF. The CDR3 nucleotides are TGCGCCAGCCGGGGGGAGGGCCGGAGCACAGATACGCAGTATTTT.

The rearrangement joins TRBV7-2 to TRBJ1-1, with D perhaps TRBD1 (6 bases). This CDR3 has 15 amino acids. The germline CDR1 and CDR2 sequences are SGHTA and FQGNSA. Deletions cut 2 bases from V and 1 base from J, with 11 bases between. The CDR3 sequence is CASSLFGGWNTEAFF. Written as DNA, the CDR3 is TGTGCCAGCAGCTTATTCGGGGGCTGGAACACTGAAGCTTTCTTT.

This chain connects TRBV28 to TRBJ2-5; 7 bases line up with TRBD2. TRBJ2-7 matches the DNA end more closely, so the J call is doubtful. CDR3 length: 15 residues. Germline V gene data show CDR1 as MDHEN and CDR2 as SYDVKM. CDR3 DNA sequence: TGTGCCAGCAGTCCCCCCGCCGGCGGGAGCGACGAGCAGTACTTC. Amino acid sequence: CASSPPAGGSDEQYF.

This clone turned up a few times. This chain uses TRBV6-1 with TRBJ2-7; TRBD1 is a possible D gene (5 bases). Germline V CDR1 and CDR2: MNHNS, SASEGT. This CDR3 contains 13 residues. V lost 8 bases to trimming and J lost 5 bases, with 16 bases between them. CDR3 residues: CASVWGRQNEQYF. In nucleotides, the CDR3 is TGTGCCAGCGTCTGGGGCAGGCAAAACGAGCAGTACTTC.

V is TRBV21-1 and J is TRBJ2-3; the D call of TRBD2 is as the table states it, not checked on the DNA. TRBV21-1 is annotated as a pseudogene. This CDR3 is 16 amino acids long. The CDR3, as DNA: TGTGCCAGCAGCACCTCCCGAGCGGGTAACACAGATACGCAGTATTTT. This gives the protein CASSTSRAGNTDTQYF.

The J gene is TRBJ2-7, the V gene TRBV27, with 13 bases lining up with TRBD2. CDR1 and CDR2 (germline): MNHEY, SMNVEV (reference sequence). V shed 6 bases and J 5 bases; nucleotides not matched to a gene: 16. The CDR3 is made up of 18 amino acids. The CDR3: CASSRVLAGGPSIHEQYF. The DNA for the CDR3 is TGTGCCAGCAGCAGAGTACTAGCGGGAGGGCCCTCTATCCACGAGCAGTACTTC.

The chain employs TRBV15 and TRBJ2-2, with D unclear. Trimming took 3 bases from V and 3 from J, leaving 11 bases between them. The germline V gene encodes CDR1 LNHNV and CDR2 YYDKDF (reference sequence). This CDR3 spans 15 amino acids. Here the CDR3 DNA reads TGTGCCACCAGCAGTGGTCAAACGGACACCGGGGAGCTGTTTTTT. Amino acid sequence: CATSSGQTDTGELFF.

This clone was observed a few times. The chain has TRBV2 and TRBJ1-1; TRBD1 might be the D (6 bases). V lost 8 bases to trimming and J lost 5 bases, with 15 bases between them. Germline lookup yields CDR1 SNHLY and CDR2 FYNNEI. This CDR3 has 13 amino acids. CDR3 DNA sequence: TGTGCCAGCGGTAATGGGGGGCGTACTGAAGCTTTCTTT. The encoded protein is CASGNGGRTEAFF.

This clone has a count of ten or more. The chain employs TRBV9 and TRBJ2-1, with TRBD2 identical over 8 bases. The V and J ends lost 0 bases and 3 bases, in that order; junction bases with no gene match: 2. Germline assignment: CDR1 SGDLS and CDR2 YYNGEE. The CDR3 extends over 15 amino acids. Written as DNA, the CDR3 is TGTGCCAGCAGCGTAGCTAGCGGGTTCTACAATGAGCAGTTCTTC. Translating gives CASSVASGFYNEQFF.

The CDR3 loop is CASSLPGLEAYEQYF. The CDR3 region has the DNA TGTGCCAGCAGCTTACCGGGACTAGAGGCCTACGAGCAGTACTTC. The chain links TRBV5-4 to TRBJ2-7, with 8 nucleotides matching TRBD2. The CDR3 has 15 residues. The V gene's germline CDR1 is SGHNT and CDR2 YYREEE (reference sequence). V lost 2 bases and J lost 2; bases outside the gene matches: 6.

V and J are TRBV21-1 and TRBJ2-5; TRBD1 is taken as the D call from the table, unchecked against the DNA. TRBV21-1 is marked as a pseudogene. This CDR3 has 17 amino acids. CDR3 sequence: CASSKVAGGDGQETQYF. The DNA of the CDR3 is TGTGCCAGCAGCAAAGTTGCAGGGGGCGATGGGCAAGAGACCCAGTACTTC.

This clone came up many times. This rearrangement joins TRBV7-9 to TRBJ2-7; D is perhaps TRBD2 (6 bases). The V gene lost 5 bases and the J gene lost 3 bases, with 14 bases spanning the gap. Germline V gene data show CDR1 as SEHNR and CDR2 as FQNEAQ (reference sequence). This CDR3 contains 14 residues. This CDR3 is CASSPLEGFYEQYF. In nucleotides, the CDR3 is TGTGCCAGCAGCCCCTTGGAGGGATTCTACGAGCAGTACTTC.

This rearrangement joins TRBV6-5 to TRBJ2-7, with D possibly being TRBD1 (5 bases). Germline CDR1 and CDR2: MNHEY and SVGAGI. The ends were cut back, 2 bases at V and 0 bases at J, with 8 bases in the middle. There are 14 residues in the CDR3. CDR3 residues: CASSYRGSSYEQYF. The DNA for the CDR3 is TGTGCCAGCAGTTACAGGGGTAGCTCCTACGAGCAGTACTTC.

This chain uses TRBV10-3 with TRBJ2-3, with D hard to call. Germline loops: CDR1 ENHRY, CDR2 SYGVKD. The CDR3 spans 14 residues. Trimming removed 4 bases from V and 6 bases from J, with 14 bases in between. The CDR3 bases are TGTGCCATCAGTGGCAGTAGGATCGGTGATACGCAGTATTTT. It is translated as CAISGSRIGDTQYF.

This clone was seen a few times. The junction departs from the called germline gene at one end, perhaps through a read error. The rearrangement joins TRBV27 to TRBJ2-3; no firm D call. Germline V gene data show CDR1 as MNHEY and CDR2 as SMNVEV (reference sequence). The CDR3 runs 12 residues. DNA of the CDR3: TGTGCCACCAGTTCAGGCACAGATACGCAGTATTTT. Translated, it gives CATSSGTDTQYF.

The chain carries TRBV5-4 and TRBJ2-1, with D perhaps TRBD1 or TRBD2 (7 bases each). The CDR3 runs to 14 residues. In germline, CDR1 is SGHNT, CDR2 YYREEE (reference sequence). V was pared by 2 bases and J by 7 bases, with 13 bases between. The CDR3 protein is CASSFGRGRNEQFF. As DNA, the CDR3 is TGTGCCAGCAGCTTTGGGAGGGGGCGAAATGAGCAGTTCTTC.

This chain connects TRBV6-4 to TRBJ2-7; D is possibly TRBD1 (5 bases). Germline CDR1 and CDR2: MRHNA and SNTAGT. CDR3 length equals 14 residues. Trimming stripped 3 bases from V and 0 bases from J, with 9 bases between. Here the CDR3 DNA reads TGTGCCAGCAGTGAGGCTGACAGCTCCTACGAGCAGTACTTC. It codes for CASSEADSSYEQYF.

V is TRBV2 and J is TRBJ1-2; D is uncertain. The CDR3 runs 17 residues. V was trimmed by 4 bases and J by 2 bases, leaving 20 bases between them. Germline CDR1 is SNHLY and CDR2 is FYNNEI. The CDR3 DNA follows: TGTGCCAGCAGTGTACAGACCCCCGAGTATCTGAACTATGGCTACACCTTC. It translates to CASSVQTPEYLNYGYTF.

This chain uses TRBV28 with TRBJ2-7, with TRBD2 as a possible D gene (6 bases). Germline V gene lookup returns CDR1 MDHEN and CDR2 SYDVKM. CDR3 length: 14 residues. V was pared by 4 bases and J by 0 bases, with 10 bases between. CDR3: CASSYWRGSYEQYF. CDR3 nucleotides: TGTGCCAGCAGTTACTGGCGGGGCTCCTACGAGCAGTACTTC.

The chain is built from TRBV28 and TRBJ2-7; D call uncertain. V dropped 5 bases and J dropped 3 bases, with 5 bases sitting between them. CDR1 and CDR2 (germline): MDHEN, SYDVKM. This CDR3 is 11 amino acids long. The CDR3 protein is CASSIDYEQYF. In nucleotides, the CDR3 is TGTGCCAGCAGTATAGACTACGAGCAGTACTTC.

This clone turned up a few times. This sequence joins TRBV6-4 and TRBJ2-3; D possibly corresponds to TRBD1 (6 bases). Per the germline V gene, CDR1 is MRHNA and CDR2 is SNTAGT. The ends were cut back, 3 bases at V and 0 bases at J, with 10 bases in the middle. This CDR3 is built from 15 residues. CDR3 residues: CASSEGAGSTDTQYF. The CDR3 nucleotides read TGTGCCAGCAGTGAGGGGGCAGGTAGCACAGATACGCAGTATTTT.